This passage covers 3 T cell receptor beta chains from one sample sequenced in a study of molecular identifiers for immune sequencing clone quantification. Each CDR3 protein is one row after TCRdb ran MiXCR on the PCR reads. The data hold more than 95,000 distinct CDR3 sequences, with approximately 25% observed a single time. The sequencing sample was made of naive CD8+ T cells from blood, with Jurkat cell RNA spiked in. The subset is: FACS-sorted CD8+CD4-CCR7+CD45RA+ naive T cells. The receptor set was obtained from a human donor in good health. Some libraries in this study had Jurkat cell RNA spiked in.

This clonotype was picked up a small number of times. The conserved closing phenylalanine or tryptophan is absent in this CDR3, likely reflecting a read error. The chain employs TRBV7-6 and TRBJ2-6; the match to TRBD1 covers 8 bases. Trimming took 5 bases from V and 1 from J; bases not matched to a gene: 10. The CDR3 is 18 amino acids. CDR1 and CDR2 from the germline V gene are SGHVS and FNYEAQ. CDR3 sequence reads: CASSVGQGLGSGANVLTL. The CDR3 coding sequence is TGTGCCAGCAGCGTCGGACAGGGTCTGGGTTCTGGGGCCAACGTCCTGACTCTC.

Regarding this clonotype: A much larger clone sits a single nucleotide away, making a read error possible. The conserved phenylalanine or tryptophan is not found at the CDR3 terminus, so this likely reflects a read error. The chain couples TRBV12-3 or TRBV12-4 to TRBJ1-1, with D possibly matching TRBD1 (5 bases). V dropped 6 bases and J dropped 11 bases, with 28 bases sitting between them. The CDR3 has 16 amino acids. The CDR3 DNA sequence: TGTGCCAGCAGAAAATCCCAGAGCAGGGACCCTGTGCGGGCTTTCCTT. It is translated as CASRKSQSRDPVRAFL.

The genes are TRBV12-3 or TRBV12-4 and TRBJ1-1, with D unclear. V lost 7 bases and J lost 6, with 9 bases in between. The CDR3 extends over 11 amino acids. The CDR3 loop is CASNFGSEAFF. For the CDR3, the DNA is TGTGCCAGCAACTTTGGTTCTGAAGCTTTCTTT.